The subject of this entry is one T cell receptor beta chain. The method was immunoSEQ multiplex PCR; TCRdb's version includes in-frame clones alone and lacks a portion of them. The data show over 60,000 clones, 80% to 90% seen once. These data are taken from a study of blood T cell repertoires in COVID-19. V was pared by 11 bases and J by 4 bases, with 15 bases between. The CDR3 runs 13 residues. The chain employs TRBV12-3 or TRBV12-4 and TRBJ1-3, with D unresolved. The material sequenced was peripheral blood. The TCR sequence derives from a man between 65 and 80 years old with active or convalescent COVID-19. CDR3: CAHQETGGNTIYF. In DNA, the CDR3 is TGTGCCCATCAGGAGACGGGAGGAAACACCATATATTTT.